This T cell receptor beta chain was recovered during a study of T cells in Graves' hyperthyroidism and ophthalmopathy. General observations from the study: Ophthalmopathy got predicted by the model a median 6.5 months before its onset. Most thyroid clonotypes that were expanded above 0.001 also turned up in blood.

This clonotype was picked up many times. Its specificity is not known. Amplification yielded TCR beta CDR3 regions, with RNA transcripts as the source. TCR CDR3 underwent first-round RT-PCR with the HTBI primer set. MiXCR was run by TCRdb on the multiplex PCR reads, yielding one entry per CDR3 protein. There are a few hundred thousand distinct CDR3 sequences in the sample; about 16% occur only once, and 25% to 30% lies in the top ten. Trimming left V 5 bases short and J 8 bases short, with 25 bases between. The CDR3 is made up of 16 amino acids. The germline gives CDR1 SGHRS, CDR2 YFSETQ. With duration under 3 months, ophthalmopathy was active: Clinical Activity Score at least 3, NOSPECS at least 4. More than 8 ml fresh peripheral blood yielded the PBMCs.

The clonotype comes from a woman in her 30s with Graves' ophthalmopathy. The chain combines TRBV5-1 with TRBJ1-1; TRBD1 might be the D (6 bases). The sequencing sample was made of blood. CDR3 sequence reads: CASSPTEVATGGEAFF. CDR3 nucleotides: TGCGCCAGCAGTCCAACGGAGGTTGCGACAGGAGGCGAAGCTTTCTTT.